This T cell receptor (beta chain) was retrieved from a study of control samples from healthy donors and cancer patients. Produced via immunoSEQ multiplex PCR; TCRdb's table is partial and in-frame only. The table lists about 410,000 clones, around 90% of them singletons. This sequence originates from a man aged 35 to 55 with head and neck cancer. The sample was PBMCs.

CDR3 loop: CASSQEEEGVGSPLHF. As DNA, the CDR3 is TGCGCCAGCAGCCAAGAAGAGGAGGGGGTAGGATCACCCCTCCACTTT. This chain connects TRBV4-1 to TRBJ1-6; possible D gene TRBD1, 6 bases. V lost 0 bases to trimming and J lost 10 bases, with 16 bases between them. Per the germline V gene, CDR1 is MGHRA and CDR2 is YSYEKL. This CDR3 is 16 amino acids long.